This TCR beta chain was retrieved from a study of shared clonotypes between healthy human individuals. General study findings and limits: In having few donors, the study represented limited genetic and exposure-history diversity. The study generally estimated greater richness for naive than memory subsets.

Germline V CDR1 and CDR2: MNHEY, SVGAGI. The CDR3 runs to 15 residues. After removal of 9 bases from V and 0 bases from J, the junction contained 11 bases not matched to a gene. Each subset's genomic DNA was split evenly across several immunoSEQ plates. Using immunoSEQ multiplex PCR, the repertoire was profiled, and TCRdb retains in-frame clones only, with some absent. The data show approximately 1.5 million clones, with approximately 98.5% seen just once and approximately 0.4% held by the top ten. The investigators split CD4+ cells into a CD45RA+ naive subset and a CD45RA-negative memory subset. In the case of this clone: No antigen is known for it.

The sample was naive CD4+ T cells sorted from blood. Subset noted: CD45RA+ positively selected. The chain couples TRBV6-5 to TRBJ2-7, with TRBD1 matching over 7 bases. The receptor comes from a man aged 25-45 years in good health. CDR3 nucleotide sequence: TGTGCCAGGAGAGGGGGCTACTTACACTCCTACGAGCAGTACTTC. Amino acid sequence: CARRGGYLHSYEQYF.